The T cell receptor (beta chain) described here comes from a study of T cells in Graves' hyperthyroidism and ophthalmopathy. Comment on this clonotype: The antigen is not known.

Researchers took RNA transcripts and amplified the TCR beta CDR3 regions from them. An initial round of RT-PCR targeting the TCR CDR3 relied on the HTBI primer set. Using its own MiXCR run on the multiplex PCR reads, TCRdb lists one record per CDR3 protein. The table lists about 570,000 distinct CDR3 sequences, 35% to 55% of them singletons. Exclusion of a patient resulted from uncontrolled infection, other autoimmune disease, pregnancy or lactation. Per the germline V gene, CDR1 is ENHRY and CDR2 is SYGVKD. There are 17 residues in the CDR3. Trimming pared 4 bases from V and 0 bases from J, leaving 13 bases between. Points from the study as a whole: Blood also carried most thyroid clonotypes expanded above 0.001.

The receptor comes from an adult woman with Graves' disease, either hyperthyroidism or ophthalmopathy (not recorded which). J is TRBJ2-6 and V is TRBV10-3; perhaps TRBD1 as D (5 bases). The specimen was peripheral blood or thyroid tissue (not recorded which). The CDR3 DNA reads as TGTGCCATCAGTGCCGAATCGACAGTCTCTGGGGCCAACGTCCTGACTTTC. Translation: CAISAESTVSGANVLTF.